This TCR beta chain is drawn from a study of early T cells in non-severe SARS-CoV-2 infection. At the level of the study: Sequencing was performed on bulk RNA from unsorted whole blood, leaving chains unpaired.

Germline CDR1 and CDR2: ENHRY and SYGVKD. The CDR3 length is 14 residues. Trimming removed 8 bases from V and 4 bases from J, with 15 bases in between. This clonotype showed up just once. A much larger clone is a single base away; this may be a read error. Separate cDNA molecules each had unique molecular identifiers attached to them. TCRdb reprocessed the 5' RACE reads via MiXCR and lists one record per CDR3 protein. Here the sample spans tens of thousands of distinct CDR3 sequences, around 6.5% being singletons. The rearrangement joins TRBV10-3 to TRBJ1-5; TRBD1 might be the D (6 bases). Specimen: whole blood. The receptor was isolated from an adult who was a healthcare worker with PCR-confirmed SARS-CoV-2 infection or an uninfected control (not recorded which). The CDR3: CAIASDRGNQPQHF. CDR3 DNA: TGTGCCATCGCTTCGGACAGAGGGAATCAGCCCCAGCATTTT.